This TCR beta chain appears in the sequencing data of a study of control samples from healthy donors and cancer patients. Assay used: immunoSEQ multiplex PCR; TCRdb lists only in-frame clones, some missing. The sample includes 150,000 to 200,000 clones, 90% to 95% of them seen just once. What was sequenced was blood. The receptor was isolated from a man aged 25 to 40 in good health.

CDR3 residues: CASSMGWAGELFF. In nucleotides, the CDR3 is TGTGCCAGTAGTATGGGTTGGGCCGGGGAGCTGTTTTTT. V gene TRBV19 combines with J gene TRBJ2-2; D is unresolved. The CDR3 totals 13 residues. The germline gives CDR1 LNHDA, CDR2 SQIVND (reference sequence). V gave up 3 bases and J gave up 6 bases, with 8 bases separating them.